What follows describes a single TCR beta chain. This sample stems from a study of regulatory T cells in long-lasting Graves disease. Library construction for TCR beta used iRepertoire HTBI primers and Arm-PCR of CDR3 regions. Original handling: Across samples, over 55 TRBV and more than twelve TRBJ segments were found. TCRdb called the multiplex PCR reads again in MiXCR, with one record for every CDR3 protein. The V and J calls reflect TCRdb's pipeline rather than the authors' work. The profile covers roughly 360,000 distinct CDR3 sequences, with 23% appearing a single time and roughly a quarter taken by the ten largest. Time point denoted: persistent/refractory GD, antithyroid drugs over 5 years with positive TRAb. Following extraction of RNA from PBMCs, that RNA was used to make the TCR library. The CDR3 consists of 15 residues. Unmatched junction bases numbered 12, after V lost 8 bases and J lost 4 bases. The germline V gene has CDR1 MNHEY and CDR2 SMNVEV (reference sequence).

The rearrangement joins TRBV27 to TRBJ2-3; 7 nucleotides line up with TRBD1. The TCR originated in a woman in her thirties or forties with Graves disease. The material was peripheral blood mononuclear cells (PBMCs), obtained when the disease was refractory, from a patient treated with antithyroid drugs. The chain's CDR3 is CASAGGLKGPDTQYF. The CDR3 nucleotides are TGTGCCAGCGCAGGGGGTCTCAAGGGCCCAGATACGCAGTATTTT.